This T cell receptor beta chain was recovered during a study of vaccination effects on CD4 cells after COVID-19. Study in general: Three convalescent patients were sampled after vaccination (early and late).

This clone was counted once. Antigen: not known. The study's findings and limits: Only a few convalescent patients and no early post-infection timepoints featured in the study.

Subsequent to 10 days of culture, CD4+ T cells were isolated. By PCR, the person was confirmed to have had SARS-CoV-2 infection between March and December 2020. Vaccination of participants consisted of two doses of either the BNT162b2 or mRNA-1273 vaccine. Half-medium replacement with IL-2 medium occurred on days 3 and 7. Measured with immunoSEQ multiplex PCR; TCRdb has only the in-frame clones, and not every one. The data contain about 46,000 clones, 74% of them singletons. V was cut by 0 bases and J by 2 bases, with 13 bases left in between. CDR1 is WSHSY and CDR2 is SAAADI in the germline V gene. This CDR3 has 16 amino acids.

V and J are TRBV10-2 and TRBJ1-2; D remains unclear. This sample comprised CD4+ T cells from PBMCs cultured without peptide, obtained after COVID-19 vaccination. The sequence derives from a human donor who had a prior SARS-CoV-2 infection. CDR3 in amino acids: CASSESNSPKNYGYTF. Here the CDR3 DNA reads TGCGCCAGCAGTGAGTCAAACAGTCCGAAGAACTATGGCTACACCTTC.